This T cell receptor beta chain was captured by sequencing in a study of blood T cells in healthy people across ages. Alongside a J-beta primer mix, a sample-barcoded 5' primer served in a second PCR lasting roughly 7 to 11 cycles. TCRdb re-called the 5' RACE reads through MiXCR, storing one row per CDR3 protein. The data hold approximately 900,000 distinct CDR3 sequences, with almost 30% observed a single time. These same records also appear under a second study, on T cells of mothers and their children. As that study records: A few mothers and their six children, all healthy Caucasians, donated. Researchers report slightly higher, though non-significant, overlap in related mother-child pairs than in unrelated pairs.

The sequence was collected from a woman between 35 and 50 years old in good health. Input material: blood.

CDR3 sequence reads: CSVEDGRALWGDTQYF. The CDR3 bases are TGCAGCGTTGAAGATGGTAGGGCACTCTGGGGAGATACGCAGTATTTT. The chain links TRBV29-1 to TRBJ2-3; the D is unclear. CDR3 length equals 16 residues. The V gene lost 0 bases and the J gene lost 5 bases, with 18 bases spanning the gap. Germline V gene sequence: CDR1 SQVTM, CDR2 ANQGSEA.